The 21 T cell receptor beta chains listed next were all sequenced from one sample in a study of control samples from healthy donors and cancer patients. Profiled with immunoSEQ multiplex PCR; TCRdb holds only in-frame clones, not every one. The repertoire holds 100,000 to 150,000 clones, with over 75% as singletons. The material sequenced was blood. The receptors derive from a man aged 35 to 55 in good health.

This chain joins TRBV3-1 (or the pseudogene TRBV3-2) and TRBJ2-3, with a possible D match to TRBD2 (5 bases). With 3 bases removed from V and 0 bases from J, the gap between germline ends came to 10 bases. The CDR3 spans 15 residues. In germline, CDR1 is LGHDT, CDR2 YNNKEL (reference sequence). This CDR3 reads CASSQLRGSTDTQYF. DNA of the CDR3: TGTGCCAGCAGCCAGTTACGGGGAAGCACAGATACGCAGTATTTT.

The chain combines TRBV4-2 with TRBJ2-7, with D maybe TRBD1 (6 bases). The V and J ends lost 5 bases and 2 bases respectively, with 16 bases between them. Germline CDR1 LGHNA, CDR2 YNFKEQ. The length of the CDR3 is 15 residues. The CDR3 region is CASSFWTVTTYEQYF. In DNA form, the CDR3 reads TGTGCCAGCAGCTTCTGGACAGTGACAACCTACGAGCAGTACTTC.

This clone has only a few counts. V and J are TRBV3-1 (or the pseudogene TRBV3-2) and TRBJ1-5; D is possibly TRBD1 (5 bases). Germline-derived CDR1 and CDR2 are LGHDT and YNNKEL (reference sequence). Trimming left V 3 bases short and J 5 bases short, with 8 bases between. The CDR3 consists of 13 residues. CDR3 DNA sequence: TGTGCCAGCAGCCACCGGGGCCATCAGCCCCAGCATTTT. The encoded protein is CASSHRGHQPQHF.

This clone appeared a single time. This sample also contains other DNA sequences that code for the same CDR3. J is TRBJ2-3 and V is TRBV11-1; no clear D gene. Germline V gene sequence: CDR1 SGHAT, CDR2 FQDESV (reference sequence). V was trimmed by 1 base and J by 5 bases, leaving 7 bases between them. The CDR3 is 13 amino acids. CDR3 in amino acids: CASSLGRLDTQYF. The CDR3 DNA reads as TGTGCCAGCAGCTTAGGAAGGCTAGATACGCAGTATTTT. The variable domain in full, completed from reference TRBV11-1 and TRBJ2-3, reads EAEVAQSPRYKITEKSQAVAFWCDPISGHATLYWYRQILGQGPELLVQFQDESVVDDSQLPKDRFSAERLKGVDSTLKIQPAELGDSAMYLCASSLGRLDTQYFGPGTRLTVL.

The chain employs TRBV12-3 or TRBV12-4 and TRBJ1-2; D may be TRBD1 (6 bases). The length of the CDR3 is 12 residues. V dropped 8 bases and J dropped 2 bases, with 9 bases sitting between them. CDR3 protein: CASAGANYGYTF. Written as DNA, the CDR3 is TGTGCCAGCGCGGGGGCGAACTATGGCTACACCTTC.

The chain has TRBV7-9 and TRBJ2-2; 9 positions match TRBD2. CDR3 length: 13 residues. The J segment lost 4 bases and the V segment lost 9 bases, leaving 3 bases of the junction unmatched. The germline V gene has CDR1 SEHNR and CDR2 FQNEAQ (reference sequence). The DNA of the CDR3 is TGTGCCAGTGTAGCGGGGGTCACCGGGGAGCTGTTTTTT. Amino acid sequence: CASVAGVTGELFF.

The chain links TRBV5-1 to TRBJ1-1; unclear D gene. V was cut by 5 bases and J by 0 bases, with 8 bases left in between. Germline CDR1 is SGHRS and CDR2 is YFSETQ. The CDR3 is 13 amino acids. In DNA form, the CDR3 reads TGCGCCAGCAGAGTGGACTTGAACACTGAAGCTTTCTTT. Residues: CASRVDLNTEAFF.

This chain links TRBV6-5 with TRBJ1-5; 8 positions agree with TRBD1. The CDR3 is 14 amino acids. Germline CDR1 and CDR2: MNHEY and SVGAGI. The V segment lost 7 bases and the J segment 6 bases; nucleotides outside the gene matches: 8. CDR3 residues: CASNLDRVAQPQHF. The CDR3 DNA is TGTGCCAGCAATCTGGACAGGGTCGCTCAGCCCCAGCATTTT.

The chain couples TRBV2 to TRBJ2-2; 7 positions agree with TRBD2. J gave up 2 bases and V 6 bases, and 6 bases lay outside the gene matches. This CDR3 is 15 amino acids long. The germline gives CDR1 SNHLY, CDR2 FYNNEI. DNA for the CDR3: TGTGCCAGCAGAGGACTAGAGGGAAACACCGGGGAGCTGTTTTTT. It translates to CASRGLEGNTGELFF.

The V gene is TRBV6-6, the J gene TRBJ2-3, with D possibly TRBD1 on 6 matching bases. The CDR3 length is 15 residues. Per germline, CDR1 MNHNY and CDR2 SVGAGI (reference sequence). Trimming pared 6 bases from V and 2 bases from J, leaving 15 bases between. The CDR3 sequence: CASRWTDLPTDTQYF. The CDR3 DNA follows: TGTGCCAGCAGATGGACAGACCTACCCACAGATACGCAGTATTTT.

The chain uses TRBV28 and TRBJ1-5; TRBD1 might be the D (5 bases). The CDR3 has 14 residues. Germline V lookup: CDR1 MDHEN, CDR2 SYDVKM. Trimming shortened V by 7 bases and J by 7 bases, and 17 bases separated the two germline ends. The CDR3 here is CASTLGWGVQPQHF. CDR3 DNA sequence: TGTGCCAGCACCTTGGGCTGGGGGGTGCAGCCCCAGCATTTT.

The rearrangement links TRBV5-4 to TRBJ1-2; TRBD1 might be the D (5 bases). Trimming cost V 1 base and J 4 bases, with 11 bases left between them. The CDR3 sequence is 14 residues long. From germline, CDR1 is SGHNT and CDR2 YYREEE (reference sequence). CDR3: CASSLTGPSYGYTF. Here the CDR3 DNA reads TGTGCCAGCAGCTTGACGGGGCCTTCCTATGGCTACACCTTC.

This chain joins TRBV7-9 and TRBJ2-5, with D tentatively TRBD1 (5 bases). Germline V CDR1 and CDR2: SEHNR, FQNEAQ (reference sequence). Trimming stripped 5 bases from V and 5 bases from J, with 21 bases between. This CDR3 contains 16 residues. DNA for the CDR3: TGTGCCAGCAGCCCAGGCGACGTGGGGCCTGGGGAGACCCAGTACTTC. It specifies CASSPGDVGPGETQYF.

V usage is TRBV20-1 and J usage is TRBJ2-5, with 10 bases matching TRBD1. The CDR3 is 14 residues long. J gave up 7 bases and V 6 bases, and 11 bases lay outside the gene matches. Per the germline V gene, CDR1 is DFQATT and CDR2 is SNEGSKA (reference sequence). For the CDR3, the DNA is TGCAGTGCCAGTCCCGGGACAGGGGACGGGACCCAGTACTTC. It specifies CSASPGTGDGTQYF.

The CDR3 bases are TGTGCCAGTAGTATATTGGGCAGTTCCTACGAGCAGTACTTC. It translates to CASSILGSSYEQYF. The chain couples TRBV19 to TRBJ2-7; no clear D gene. CDR1 LNHDA and CDR2 SQIVND come from the germline V gene (reference sequence). The CDR3 runs 14 residues. V lost 2 bases, J lost 1 base, and 9 bases lay in between.

The rearrangement links TRBV5-1 to TRBJ1-1; 9 nucleotides agree with TRBD1. The length of the CDR3 is 16 residues. Trimming cost V 8 bases and J 2 bases; bases outside gene matches: 13. Germline CDR1 reads SGHRS; CDR2 reads YFSETQ. CDR3 sequence (DNA): TGCGCCAGTCAACCGGGACAGGGATTTTTCAACACTGAAGCTTTCTTT. Its protein is CASQPGQGFFNTEAFF.

The chain employs TRBV5-6 and TRBJ2-5; D is unresolved. Trimming cost V 1 base and J 7 bases, with 11 bases left between them. Looked up from germline, CDR1 is SGHDT and CDR2 is YYEEEE. CDR3 size: 13 residues. CDR3 loop: CASSLRAVGTQYF. The DNA of the CDR3 is TGTGCCAGCAGCTTGAGGGCCGTCGGGACCCAGTACTTC.

The V call is TRBV19, the J call TRBJ2-7; 8 nucleotides match TRBD1. V was pared by 4 bases and J by 1 base, with 3 bases of the junction left unmatched. CDR1 is LNHDA, CDR2 SQIVND, per germline (reference sequence). The CDR3 runs 14 residues. In DNA, the CDR3 is TGTGCCAGTAGTACGGACAGGGTTTCCTACGAGCAGTACTTC. Amino acids: CASSTDRVSYEQYF.

V and J are TRBV2 and TRBJ1-6, with D unresolved. CDR3 length: 13 residues. Germline CDR1 is SNHLY and CDR2 is FYNNEI. V lost 6 bases and J lost 6, with 9 bases in between. The CDR3 spells CASSQYGNSPLHF. As DNA, the CDR3 is TGTGCCAGCAGCCAATACGGTAATTCACCCCTCCACTTT.

The chain joins TRBV7-3 to TRBJ2-3, with 14 bases aligning to TRBD2. J lost 6 bases, V lost 3 bases, and 2 bases had no gene match. CDR3 length equals 15 residues. Germline V gene lookup returns CDR1 SGHTA and CDR2 FQGTGA. As DNA, the CDR3 is TGTGCCAGCAGCTTGACTAGCGGGGGGGCGGATACGCAGTATTTT. Translated: CASSLTSGGADTQYF.

The V and J genes are TRBV30 and TRBJ1-2, with 7 bases that match TRBD1. The CDR3 loop spans 15 amino acids. Germline V gene lookup returns CDR1 GTSNPN and CDR2 SVGIG (reference sequence). The ends lost 2 bases at V and 0 bases at J; junction bases unmatched: 6. This CDR3 reads CAWSRTGASNYGYTF. In DNA form, the CDR3 reads TGTGCCTGGAGTCGGACAGGAGCCTCTAACTATGGCTACACCTTC.